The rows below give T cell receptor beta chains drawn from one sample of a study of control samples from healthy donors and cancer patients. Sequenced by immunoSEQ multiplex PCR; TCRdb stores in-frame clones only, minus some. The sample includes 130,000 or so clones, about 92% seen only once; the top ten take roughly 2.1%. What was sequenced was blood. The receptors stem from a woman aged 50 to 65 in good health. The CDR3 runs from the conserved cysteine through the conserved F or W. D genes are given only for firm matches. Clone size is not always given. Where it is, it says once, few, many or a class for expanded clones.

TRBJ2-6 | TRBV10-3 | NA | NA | TGTGCCATCAGTGATTTGGCCAGGGGGGCTGCTGGGGCCAACGTCCTGACTTTC | CAISDLARGAAGANVLTF
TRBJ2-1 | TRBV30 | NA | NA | TGTGCCTGGAGTGGCTCGCGGACTATTGTCAATGAGCAGTTCTTC | CAWSGSRTIVNEQFF
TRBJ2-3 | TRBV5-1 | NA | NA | TGCGCCAGCAGCTTGGCAGGTAGCACAGATACGCAGTATTTT | CASSLAGSTDTQYF
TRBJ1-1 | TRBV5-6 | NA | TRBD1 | TGTGCCAGCAGCTGGGGGGACAGACTGAACACTGAAGCTTTCTTT | CASSWGDRLNTEAFF
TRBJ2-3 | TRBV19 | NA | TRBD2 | TGTGCCAGTAGTATTGGAGCGGGAGGGCCCGTAGATACGCAGTATTTT | CASSIGAGGPVDTQYF
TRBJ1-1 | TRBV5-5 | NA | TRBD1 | TGTGCCAGCAGCCAGGGACAGGGGAGGGTCACTGAAGCTTTCTTT | CASSQGQGRVTEAFF
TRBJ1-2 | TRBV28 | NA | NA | TGTGCCAGCAGACTTTCTGGGACACCCTATGGCTACACCTTC | CASRLSGTPYGYTF
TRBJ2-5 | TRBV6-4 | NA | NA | TGTGCCAGCATCCGCCCCGGTTGGGGTTTTGGAGAGACCCAGTACTTC | CASIRPGWGFGETQYF
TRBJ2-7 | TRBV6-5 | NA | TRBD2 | TGTGCCAGCAGTTCAAGGACTAGCGGGAGGCCCCACGAGCAGTACTTC | CASSSRTSGRPHEQYF
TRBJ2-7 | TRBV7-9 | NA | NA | TGTGCCAGCAGCTCTGTTCCCGGGCTACGGTACTTC | CASSSVPGLRYF
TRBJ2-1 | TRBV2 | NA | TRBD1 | TGTGCCAGCAGGATTAAACAGGGGGACTCCTACAATGAGCAGTTCTTC | CASRIKQGDSYNEQFF
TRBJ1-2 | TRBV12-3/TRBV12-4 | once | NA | TGTGCCAGCAGTTTAGGAAGGGGCTACACCTTC | CASSLGRGYTF
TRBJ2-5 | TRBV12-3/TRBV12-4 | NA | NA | TGTGCCAGCAGTTTGCCAGGCAGCGAGACCCAGTACTTC | CASSLPGSETQYF
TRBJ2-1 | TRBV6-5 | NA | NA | TGTGCCAGCAAAAGACGGGCCTACAATGAGCAGTTCTTC | CASKRRAYNEQFF
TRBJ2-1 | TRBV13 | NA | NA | TGTGCCAGCAGCCTAGCCCTCCTAGTCAATGAGCAGTTCTTC | CASSLALLVNEQFF
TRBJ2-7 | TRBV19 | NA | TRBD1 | TGTGCCAGTAGTATAGCCCCCGGAAGGGGGCAGGGAGAGCAGTACTTC | CASSIAPGRGQGEQYF
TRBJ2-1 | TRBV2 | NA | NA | TGTGCCAGCATGGAGGGGCGGGATGAGCAGTTCTTC | CASMEGRDEQFF
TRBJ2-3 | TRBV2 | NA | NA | TGTGCCAGCAGTAACTTACAGGGAGATACGCAGTATTTT | CASSNLQGDTQYF
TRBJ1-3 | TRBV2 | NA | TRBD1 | TGTGCCAGCAGTACAGGGGGCCCTGGAAACACCATATATTTT | CASSTGGPGNTIYF
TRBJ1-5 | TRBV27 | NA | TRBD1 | TGTGCCAGCAGTCCGAGGGGGCTCCACTATAGCAATCAGCCCCAGCATTTT | CASSPRGLHYSNQPQHF
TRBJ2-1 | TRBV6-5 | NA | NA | TGTGCCATCAATATGGGGTCCGGCTGGGATGAGCAGTTCTTC | CAINMGSGWDEQFF
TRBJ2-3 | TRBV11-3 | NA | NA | TGTGCCAGCAGCCCCTCTACTCTGACAGATACGCAGTATTTT | CASSPSTLTDTQYF
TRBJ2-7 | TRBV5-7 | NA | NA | TGTGCCAGCAGCCCGGTAACGAGCCTGGCCGACGAGCAGTACTTC | CASSPVTSLADEQYF
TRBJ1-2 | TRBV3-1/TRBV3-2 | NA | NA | TGTGCCAGCAGCCAAGATCCGGGAGGCTATGGCTACACCTTC | CASSQDPGGYGYTF
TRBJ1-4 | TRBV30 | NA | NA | TGTGCCTGGATCGAAACGGCAGCAACTAATGAAAAACTGTTTTTT | CAWIETAATNEKLFF
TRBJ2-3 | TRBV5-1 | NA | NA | TGCGCCAGCAGCTTGGTGACTACTCGCACAGATACGCAGTATTTT | CASSLVTTRTDTQYF
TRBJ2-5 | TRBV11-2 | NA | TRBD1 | TGTGCCAGCAGCCCCGGGACAGGGAGAGACGAGACCCAGTACTTC | CASSPGTGRDETQYF
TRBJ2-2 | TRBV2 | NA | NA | TGTGCCAGCAGTGAAGGCAGGTTCTACACCGGGGAGCTGTTTTTT | CASSEGRFYTGELFF
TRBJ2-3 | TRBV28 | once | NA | TGTGCCAGCAGTTTTTTTTCAAGTTCACAGATATGGCATACGCAGTATTTT | CASSFFSSSQIWHTQYF
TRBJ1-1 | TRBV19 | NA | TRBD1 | TGTGCCAGTATCGAATCAGGGACAGACACTGAAGCTTTCTTT | CASIESGTDTEAFF
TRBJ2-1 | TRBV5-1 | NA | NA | TGCGCCAGCAGCTTCAGCCTAGCCCGAGGGTACAATGAGCAGTTCTTC | CASSFSLARGYNEQFF
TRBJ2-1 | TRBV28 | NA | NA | TGTGCCAGCAGTTTATTGAATTACAATGAGCAGTTCTTC | CASSLLNYNEQFF
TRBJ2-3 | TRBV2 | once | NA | TGTGCCAGCAGTGAAGGTTTAACAGATACGCAGTATTTT | CASSEGLTDTQYF
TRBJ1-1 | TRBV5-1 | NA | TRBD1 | TGCGCCAGCAGCCTACCACAGGGGACCACTGAAGCTTTCTTT | CASSLPQGTTEAFF
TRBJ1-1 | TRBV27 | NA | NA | TGTGCCAGCAGTATAACAGGGTTTAGCACTGAAGCTTTCTTT | CASSITGFSTEAFF
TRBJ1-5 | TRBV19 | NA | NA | TGTGCCAGTAGCCCCGAAAGAAGCAATCAGCCCCAGCATTTT | CASSPERSNQPQHF
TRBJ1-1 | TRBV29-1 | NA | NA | TGCAGCGTTGAACTAGGGAACACTGAAGCTTTCTTT | CSVELGNTEAFF
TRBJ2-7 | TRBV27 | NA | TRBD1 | TGTGCCAGCAGTTTGGACAGGGTGGCCGAGCAGTACTTC | CASSLDRVAEQYF
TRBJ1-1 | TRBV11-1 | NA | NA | TGTGCCAGTAAAGGATGGGAGAACACTGAAGCTTTCTTT | CASKGWENTEAFF
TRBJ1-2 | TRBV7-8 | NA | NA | TGTGCCAGCAGCTTAGATATGGGGCGGGGTGGCTACACCTTC | CASSLDMGRGGYTF
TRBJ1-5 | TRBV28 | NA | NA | TGTGCCAGCAGTTTGGGGGGGCCTCAGCCCCAGCATTTT | CASSLGGPQPQHF
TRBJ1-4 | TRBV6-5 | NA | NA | TGTGCCAGCAGAAATGGGGACAAACCGTCGGGGAAACTGTTTTTT | CASRNGDKPSGKLFF
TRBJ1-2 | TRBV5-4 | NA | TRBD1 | TGTGCCAGCAGCTTGGCCTTGACAGGGCAAGGGGATGGCTACACCTTC | CASSLALTGQGDGYTF
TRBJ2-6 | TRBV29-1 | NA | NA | TGCAGCGTTCAAAGGGTGGGGGGCGCTGGGGCCAACGTCCTGACTTTC | CSVQRVGGAGANVLTF
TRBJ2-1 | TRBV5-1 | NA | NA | TGCGCCAGCAGAGAGAACAGGGCCCCTTCGTTCTTC | CASRENRAPSFF
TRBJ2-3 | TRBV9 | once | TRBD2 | TGTGCCAGCAGCGATCTCCTCAGCGGGGGCCGCACAGATACGCAGTATTTT | CASSDLLSGGRTDTQYF
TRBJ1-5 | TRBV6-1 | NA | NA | TGTGCCAGCAGTGAAGGGGGCTGGCAGCCCCAGCATTTT | CASSEGGWQPQHF
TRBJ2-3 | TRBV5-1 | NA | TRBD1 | TGCGCCAGCACCGTGGACAGGGGAAGGCCAGATACGCAGTATTTT | CASTVDRGRPDTQYF
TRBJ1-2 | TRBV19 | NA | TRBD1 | TGTGCCAGTCTAGAGGGGGCGGCTGGCTACACCTTC | CASLEGAAGYTF